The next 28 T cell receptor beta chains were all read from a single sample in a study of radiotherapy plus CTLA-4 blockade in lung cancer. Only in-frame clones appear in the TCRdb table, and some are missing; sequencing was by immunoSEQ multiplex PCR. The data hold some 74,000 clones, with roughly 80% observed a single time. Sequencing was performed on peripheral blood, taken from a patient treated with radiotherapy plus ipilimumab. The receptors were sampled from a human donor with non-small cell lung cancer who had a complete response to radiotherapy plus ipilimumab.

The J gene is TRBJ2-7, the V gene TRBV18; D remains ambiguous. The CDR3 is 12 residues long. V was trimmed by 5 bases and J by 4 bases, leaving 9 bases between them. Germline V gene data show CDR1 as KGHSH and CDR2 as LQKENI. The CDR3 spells CASSFDVYEQYV. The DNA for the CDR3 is TGTGCCAGCTCATTCGACGTGTACGAGCAGTACGTC.

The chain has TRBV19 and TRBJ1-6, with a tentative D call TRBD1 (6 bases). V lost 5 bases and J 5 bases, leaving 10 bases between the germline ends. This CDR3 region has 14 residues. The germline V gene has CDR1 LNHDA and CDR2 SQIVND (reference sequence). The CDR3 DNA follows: TGTGCCAGTAGTCCCCGGACAGATAATTCACCCCTCCACTTT. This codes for CASSPRTDNSPLHF. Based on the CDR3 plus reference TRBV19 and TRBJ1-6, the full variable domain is DGGITQSPKYLFRKEGQNVTLSCEQNLNHDAMYWYRQDPGQGLRLIYYSQIVNDFQKGDIAEGYSVSREKKESFPLTVTSAQKNPTAFYLCASSPRTDNSPLHFGNGTRLTVT.

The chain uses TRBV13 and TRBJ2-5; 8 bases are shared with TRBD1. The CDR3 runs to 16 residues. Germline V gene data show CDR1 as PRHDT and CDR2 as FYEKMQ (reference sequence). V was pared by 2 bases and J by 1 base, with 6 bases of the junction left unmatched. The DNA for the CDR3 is TGTGCCAGCAGCTTAAGAGGGACAGGTATCCAAGAGACCCAGTACTTC. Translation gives CASSLRGTGIQETQYF.

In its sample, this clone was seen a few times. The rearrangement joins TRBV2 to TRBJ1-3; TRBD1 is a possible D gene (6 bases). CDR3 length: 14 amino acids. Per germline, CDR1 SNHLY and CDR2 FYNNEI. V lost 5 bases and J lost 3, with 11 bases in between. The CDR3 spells CASSRAGDGNTIYF. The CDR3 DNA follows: TGTGCCAGCAGTAGGGCAGGGGATGGAAACACCATATATTTT.

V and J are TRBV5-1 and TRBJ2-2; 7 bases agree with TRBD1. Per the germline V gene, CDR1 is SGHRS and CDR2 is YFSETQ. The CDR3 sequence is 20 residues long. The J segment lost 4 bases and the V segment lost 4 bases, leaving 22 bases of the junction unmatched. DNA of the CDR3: TGCGCCAGCAGCCTGAATCGTTGGACAGGACACCGAAGACGCACCGGGGAGCTGTTTTTT. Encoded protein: CASSLNRWTGHRRRTGELFF.

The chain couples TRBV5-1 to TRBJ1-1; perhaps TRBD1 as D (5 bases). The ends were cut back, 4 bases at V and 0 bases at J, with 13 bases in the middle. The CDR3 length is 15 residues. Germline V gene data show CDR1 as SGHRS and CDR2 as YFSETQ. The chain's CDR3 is CASSETGIMNTEAFF. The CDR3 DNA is TGCGCCAGCAGCGAAACAGGAATCATGAACACTGAAGCTTTCTTT.

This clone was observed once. CDR3 region: CASSPDRGEAFF. The CDR3 DNA is TGTGCCAGCAGCCCAGACAGGGGCGAAGCTTTCTTT. This chain joins TRBV7-8 and TRBJ1-1; 8 positions match TRBD1. Per the germline V gene, CDR1 is SGHVS and CDR2 is FQNEAQ. The CDR3 contains 12 residues. The junction had 4 bases not matched to a gene; V was cut back by 5 bases and J by 8 bases.

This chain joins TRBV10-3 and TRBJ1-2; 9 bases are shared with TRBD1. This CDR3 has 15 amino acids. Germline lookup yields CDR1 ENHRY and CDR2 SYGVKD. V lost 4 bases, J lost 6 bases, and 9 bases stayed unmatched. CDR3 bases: TGTGCCATCAGTGTCTTCCCGGGACAGGGTGATGGCTACACCTTC. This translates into CAISVFPGQGDGYTF.

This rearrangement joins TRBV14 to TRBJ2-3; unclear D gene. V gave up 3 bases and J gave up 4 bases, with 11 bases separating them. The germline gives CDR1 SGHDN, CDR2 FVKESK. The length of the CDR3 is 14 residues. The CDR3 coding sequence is TGTGCCAGCAGCCAGGATAGCCCCCCAGATACGCAGTATTTT. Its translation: CASSQDSPPDTQYF. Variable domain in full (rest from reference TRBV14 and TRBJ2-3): EAGVTQFPSHSVIEKGQTVTLRCDPISGHDNLYWYRRVMGKEIKFLLHFVKESKQDESGMPNNRFLAERTGGTYSTLKVQPAELEDSGVYFCASSQDSPPDTQYFGPGTRLTVL.

CDR3 residues: CASSSRVGNTIYF. In nucleotides, the CDR3 is TGTGCCAGCAGCTCCAGGGTTGGAAACACCATATATTTT. This rearrangement joins TRBV6-5 to TRBJ1-3, with D possibly TRBD1 on 5 matching bases. Trimming shortened V by 6 bases and J by 3 bases, and 9 bases separated the two germline ends. Looked up from germline, CDR1 is MNHEY and CDR2 is SVGAGI. This CDR3 contains 13 residues.

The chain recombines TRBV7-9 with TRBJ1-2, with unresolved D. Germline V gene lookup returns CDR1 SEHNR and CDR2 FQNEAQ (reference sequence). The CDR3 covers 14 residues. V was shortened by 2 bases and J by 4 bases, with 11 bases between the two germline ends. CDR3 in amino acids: CASSLQEGSYGYTF. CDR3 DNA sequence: TGTGCCAGCAGCTTACAGGAGGGATCCTATGGCTACACCTTC.

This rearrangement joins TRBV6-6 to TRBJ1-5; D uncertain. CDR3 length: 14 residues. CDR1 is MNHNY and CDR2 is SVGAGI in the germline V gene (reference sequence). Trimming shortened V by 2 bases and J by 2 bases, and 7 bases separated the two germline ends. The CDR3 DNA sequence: TGTGCCAGCAGTTACCGGCCGGGCAATCAGCCCCAGCATTTT. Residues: CASSYRPGNQPQHF.

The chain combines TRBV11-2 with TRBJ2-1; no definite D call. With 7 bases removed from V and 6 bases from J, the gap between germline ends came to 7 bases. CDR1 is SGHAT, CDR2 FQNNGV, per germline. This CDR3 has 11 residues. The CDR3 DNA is TGTGCCAGCACCCATTCCAATGAGCAGTTCTTC. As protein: CASTHSNEQFF.

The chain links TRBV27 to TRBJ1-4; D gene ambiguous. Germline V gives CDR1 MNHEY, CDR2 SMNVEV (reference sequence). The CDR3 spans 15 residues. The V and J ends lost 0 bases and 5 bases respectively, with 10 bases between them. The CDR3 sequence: CASSLSRQFNEKLFF. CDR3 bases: TGTGCCAGCAGTTTATCGAGGCAGTTCAATGAAAAACTGTTTTTT. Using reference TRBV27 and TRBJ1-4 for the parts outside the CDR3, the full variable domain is EAQVTQNPRYLITVTGKKLTVTCSQNMNHEYMSWYRQDPGLGLRQIYYSMNVEVTDKGDVPEGYKVSRKEKRNFPLILESPSPNQTSLYFCASSLSRQFNEKLFFGSGTQLSVL.

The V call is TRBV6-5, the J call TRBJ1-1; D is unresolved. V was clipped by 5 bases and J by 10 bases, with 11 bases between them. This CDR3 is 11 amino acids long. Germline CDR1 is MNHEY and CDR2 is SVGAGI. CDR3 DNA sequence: TGTGCCAGCAGTAACCTCCGAGTAGCTTTCTTT. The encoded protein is CASSNLRVAFF.

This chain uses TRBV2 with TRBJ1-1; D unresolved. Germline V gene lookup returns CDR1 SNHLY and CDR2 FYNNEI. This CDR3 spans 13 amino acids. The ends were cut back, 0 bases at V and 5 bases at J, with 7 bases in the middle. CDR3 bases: TGTGCCAGCAGTGAAGCACCGAGAACTGAAGCTTTCTTT. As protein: CASSEAPRTEAFF.

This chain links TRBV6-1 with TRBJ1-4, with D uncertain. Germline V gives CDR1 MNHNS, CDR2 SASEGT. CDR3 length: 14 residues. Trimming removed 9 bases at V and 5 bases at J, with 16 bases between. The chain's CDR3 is CASTFGLKNEKLFF. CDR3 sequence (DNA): TGTGCCAGTACCTTTGGACTTAAGAATGAAAAACTGTTTTTT.

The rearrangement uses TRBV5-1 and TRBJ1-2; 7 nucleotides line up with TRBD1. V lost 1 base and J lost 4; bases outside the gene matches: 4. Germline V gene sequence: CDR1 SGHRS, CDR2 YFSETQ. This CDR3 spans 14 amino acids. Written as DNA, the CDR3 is TGCGCCAGCAGCTTGCCGGGACAGACCTATGGCTACACCTTC. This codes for CASSLPGQTYGYTF.

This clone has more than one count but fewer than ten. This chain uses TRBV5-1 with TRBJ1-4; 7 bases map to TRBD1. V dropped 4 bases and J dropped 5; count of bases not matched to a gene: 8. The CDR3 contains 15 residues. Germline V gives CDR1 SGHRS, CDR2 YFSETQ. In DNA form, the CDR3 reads TGCGCCAGCAGCCCATGGGACAGCCTGAATGAAAAACTGTTTTTT. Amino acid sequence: CASSPWDSLNEKLFF.

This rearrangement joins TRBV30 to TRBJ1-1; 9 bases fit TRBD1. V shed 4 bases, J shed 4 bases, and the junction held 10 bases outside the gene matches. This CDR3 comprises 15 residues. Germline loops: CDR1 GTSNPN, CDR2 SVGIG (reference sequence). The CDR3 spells CAWMGQGFKSTEAFF. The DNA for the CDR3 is TGTGCCTGGATGGGACAGGGCTTTAAGAGCACTGAAGCTTTCTTT. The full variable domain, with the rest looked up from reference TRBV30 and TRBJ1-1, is SQTIHQWPATLVQPVGSPLSLECTVEGTSNPNLYWYRQAAGRGLQLLFYSVGIGQISSEVPQNLSASRPQDRQFILSSKKLLLSDSGFYLCAWMGQGFKSTEAFFGQGTRLTVV.

The DNA for the CDR3 is TGTGCCAGCAGCTCGGACAGAACCCATCAGCCCCAGCATTTT. Its protein is CASSSDRTHQPQHF. The chain recombines TRBV7-9 with TRBJ1-5, with D tentatively TRBD1 (6 bases). Trimming took off 4 bases at V and 5 bases at J, with 12 bases between the two ends. This CDR3 region has 14 residues. Germline CDR1 reads SEHNR; CDR2 reads FQNEAQ (reference sequence).

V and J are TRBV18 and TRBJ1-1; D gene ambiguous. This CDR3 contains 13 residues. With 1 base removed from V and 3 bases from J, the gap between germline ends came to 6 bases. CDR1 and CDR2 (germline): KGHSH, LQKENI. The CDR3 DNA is TGTGCCAGCTCACCACAGGCGGACACTGAAGCTTTCTTT. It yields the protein CASSPQADTEAFF.

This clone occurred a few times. This chain's CDR3 is CASSVASSGRDTGELFF. The CDR3 region has the DNA TGTGCCAGCAGCGTCGCCTCTAGCGGGAGGGACACCGGGGAGCTGTTTTTT. The chain recombines TRBV9 with TRBJ2-2, with 12 bases identical to TRBD2. This CDR3 contains 17 residues. V dropped 2 bases and J dropped 3; count of bases not matched to a gene: 5. Germline CDR1 and CDR2: SGDLS and YYNGEE.

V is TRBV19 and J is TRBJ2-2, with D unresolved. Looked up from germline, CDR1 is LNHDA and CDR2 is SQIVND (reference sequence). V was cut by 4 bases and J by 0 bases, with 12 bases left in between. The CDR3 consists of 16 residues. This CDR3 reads CASSTTDLTNTGELFF. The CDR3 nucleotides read TGTGCCAGTAGTACCACAGATTTAACGAACACCGGGGAGCTGTTTTTT.

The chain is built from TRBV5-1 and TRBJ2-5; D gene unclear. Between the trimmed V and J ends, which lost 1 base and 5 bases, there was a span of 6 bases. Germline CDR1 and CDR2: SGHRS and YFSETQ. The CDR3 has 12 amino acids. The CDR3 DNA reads TGCGCCAGCAGCTTGAGGGCTGAGACCCAGTACTTC. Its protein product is CASSLRAETQYF.

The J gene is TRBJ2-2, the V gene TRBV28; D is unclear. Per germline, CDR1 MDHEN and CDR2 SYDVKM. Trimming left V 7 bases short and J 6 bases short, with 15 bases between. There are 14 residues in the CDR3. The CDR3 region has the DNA TGTGCCAGCATTATTTCGACCAAGCCCGGGGAGCTGTTTTTT. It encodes CASIISTKPGELFF.

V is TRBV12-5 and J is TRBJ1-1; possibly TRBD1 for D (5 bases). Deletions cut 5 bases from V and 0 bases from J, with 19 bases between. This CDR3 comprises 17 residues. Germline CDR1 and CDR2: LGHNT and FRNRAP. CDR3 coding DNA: TGTGCTAGTGGTCCACTGGGGGGGGGAGGAGTGAACACTGAAGCTTTCTTT. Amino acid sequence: CASGPLGGGGVNTEAFF.

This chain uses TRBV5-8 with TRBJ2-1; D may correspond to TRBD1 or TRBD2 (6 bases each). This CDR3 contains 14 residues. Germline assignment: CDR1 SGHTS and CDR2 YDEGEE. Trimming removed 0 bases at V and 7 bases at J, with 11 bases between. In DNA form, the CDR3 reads TGTGCCAGCAGCTTGGTCACAGGGAGGAATGAGCAGTTCTTC. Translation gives CASSLVTGRNEQFF.